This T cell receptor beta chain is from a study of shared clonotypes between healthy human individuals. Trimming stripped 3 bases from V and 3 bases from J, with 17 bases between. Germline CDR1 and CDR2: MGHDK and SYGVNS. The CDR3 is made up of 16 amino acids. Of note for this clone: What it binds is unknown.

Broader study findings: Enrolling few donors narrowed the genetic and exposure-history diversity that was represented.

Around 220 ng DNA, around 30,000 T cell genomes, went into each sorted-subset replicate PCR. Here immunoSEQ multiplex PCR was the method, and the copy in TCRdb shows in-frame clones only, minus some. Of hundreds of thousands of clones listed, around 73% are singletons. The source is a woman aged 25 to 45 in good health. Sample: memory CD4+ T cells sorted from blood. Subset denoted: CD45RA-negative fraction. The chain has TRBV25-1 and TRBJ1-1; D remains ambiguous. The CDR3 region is CASSDVTRGGDTEAFF. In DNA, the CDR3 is TGTGCCAGCAGTGATGTAACGCGGGGAGGTGACACTGAAGCTTTCTTT. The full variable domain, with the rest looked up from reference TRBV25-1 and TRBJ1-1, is EADIYQTPRYLVIGTGKKITLECSQTMGHDKMYWYQQDPGMELHLIHYSYGVNSTEKGDLSSESTVSRIRTEHFPLTLESARPSHTSQYLCASSDVTRGGDTEAFFGQGTRLTVV.